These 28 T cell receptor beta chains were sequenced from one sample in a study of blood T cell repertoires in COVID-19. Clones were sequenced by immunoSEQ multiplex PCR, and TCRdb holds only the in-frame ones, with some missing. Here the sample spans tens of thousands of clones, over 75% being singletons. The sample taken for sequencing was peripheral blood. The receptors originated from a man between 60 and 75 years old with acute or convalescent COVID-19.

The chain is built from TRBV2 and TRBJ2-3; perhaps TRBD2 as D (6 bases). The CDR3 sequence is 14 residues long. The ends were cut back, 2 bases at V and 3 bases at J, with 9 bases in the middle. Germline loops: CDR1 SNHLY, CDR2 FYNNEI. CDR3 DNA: TGTGCCAGCAGTGAATGGCGGGGAACAGATACGCAGTATTTT. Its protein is CASSEWRGTDTQYF. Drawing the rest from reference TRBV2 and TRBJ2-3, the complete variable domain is EPEVTQTPSHQVTQMGQEVILRCVPISNHLYFYWYRQILGQKVEFLVSFYNNEISEKSEIFDDQFSVERPDGSNFTLKIRSTKLEDSAMYFCASSEWRGTDTQYFGPGTRLTVL.

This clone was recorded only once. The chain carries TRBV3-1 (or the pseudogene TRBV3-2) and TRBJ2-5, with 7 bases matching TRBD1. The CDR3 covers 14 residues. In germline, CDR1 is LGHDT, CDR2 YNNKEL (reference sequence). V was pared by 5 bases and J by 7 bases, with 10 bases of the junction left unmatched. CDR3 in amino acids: CASSLLGDSGTQYF. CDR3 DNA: TGTGCCAGCAGCTTACTAGGGGACAGCGGGACCCAGTACTTC.

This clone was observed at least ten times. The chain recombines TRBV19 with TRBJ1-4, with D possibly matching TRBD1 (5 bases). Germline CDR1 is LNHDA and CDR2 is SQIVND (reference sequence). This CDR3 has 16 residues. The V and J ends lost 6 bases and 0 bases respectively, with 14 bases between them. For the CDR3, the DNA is TGTGCCAGTAGAGGGAGGGGCGCTGCAACTAATGAAAAACTGTTTTTT. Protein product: CASRGRGAATNEKLFF.

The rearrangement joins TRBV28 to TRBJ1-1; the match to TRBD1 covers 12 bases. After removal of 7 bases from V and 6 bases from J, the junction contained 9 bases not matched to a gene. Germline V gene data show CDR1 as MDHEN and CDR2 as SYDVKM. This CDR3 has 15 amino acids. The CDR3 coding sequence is TGTGCCAGCATCCCCCCCGGGACAGGGGGCTCTGAAGCTTTCTTT. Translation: CASIPPGTGGSEAFF.

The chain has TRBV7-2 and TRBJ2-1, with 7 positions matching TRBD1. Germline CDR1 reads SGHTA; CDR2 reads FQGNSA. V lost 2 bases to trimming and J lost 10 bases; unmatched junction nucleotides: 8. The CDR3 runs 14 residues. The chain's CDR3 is CASSLLPQGEEQFF. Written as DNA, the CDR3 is TGTGCCAGCAGCTTATTACCCCAGGGGGAGGAGCAGTTCTTC.

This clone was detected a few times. In DNA form, the CDR3 reads TGTGCCAGCAGCGTCGCTAGCGGGGGCTCGAACACCGGGGAGCTGTTTTTT. It is translated as CASSVASGGSNTGELFF. The chain links TRBV9 to TRBJ2-2; 10 bases are a match to TRBD2. The CDR3 runs 17 residues. Unmatched junction bases numbered 4, after V lost 2 bases and J lost 0 bases. Germline lookup yields CDR1 SGDLS and CDR2 YYNGEE.

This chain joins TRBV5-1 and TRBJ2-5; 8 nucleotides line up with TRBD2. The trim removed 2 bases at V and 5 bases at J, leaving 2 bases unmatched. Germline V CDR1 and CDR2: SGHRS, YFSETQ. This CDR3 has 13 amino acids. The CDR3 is CASSFSGVETQYF. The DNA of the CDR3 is TGCGCCAGCAGCTTTAGCGGGGTCGAGACCCAGTACTTC.

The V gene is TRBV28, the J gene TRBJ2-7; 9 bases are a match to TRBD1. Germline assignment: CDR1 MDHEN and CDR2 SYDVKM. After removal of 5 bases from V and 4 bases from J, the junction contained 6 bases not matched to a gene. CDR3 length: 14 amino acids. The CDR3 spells CASSHGTGLYEQYF. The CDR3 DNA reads TGTGCCAGCAGTCACGGGACAGGGTTATACGAGCAGTACTTC.

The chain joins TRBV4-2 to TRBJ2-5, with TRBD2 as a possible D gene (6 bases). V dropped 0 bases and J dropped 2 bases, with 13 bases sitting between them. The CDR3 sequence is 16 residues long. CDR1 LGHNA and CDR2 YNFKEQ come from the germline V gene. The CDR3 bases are TGTGCCAGCAGCCAAGATGGGAGGTCCCCGCAAGAGACCCAGTACTTC. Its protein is CASSQDGRSPQETQYF.

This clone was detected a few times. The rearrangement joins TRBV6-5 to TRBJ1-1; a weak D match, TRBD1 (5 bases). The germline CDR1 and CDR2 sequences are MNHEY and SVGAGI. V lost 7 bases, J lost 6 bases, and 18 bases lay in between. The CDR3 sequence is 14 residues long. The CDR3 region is CASINRRGFAEAFF. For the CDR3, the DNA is TGTGCCAGCATCAACAGGAGGGGTTTCGCTGAAGCTTTCTTT.

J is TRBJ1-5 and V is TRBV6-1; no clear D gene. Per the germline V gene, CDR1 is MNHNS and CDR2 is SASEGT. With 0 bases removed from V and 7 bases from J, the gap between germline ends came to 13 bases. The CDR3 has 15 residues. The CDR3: CASSEAPLGPQPQHF. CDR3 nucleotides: TGTGCCAGCAGTGAAGCCCCTCTGGGCCCCCAGCCCCAGCATTTT.

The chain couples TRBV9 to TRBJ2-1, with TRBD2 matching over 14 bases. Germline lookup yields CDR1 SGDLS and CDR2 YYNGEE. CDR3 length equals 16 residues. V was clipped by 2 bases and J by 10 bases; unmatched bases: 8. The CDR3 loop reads CASSVGWTSGGREQFF. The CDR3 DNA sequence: TGTGCCAGCAGCGTGGGATGGACTAGCGGGGGGAGGGAGCAGTTCTTC.

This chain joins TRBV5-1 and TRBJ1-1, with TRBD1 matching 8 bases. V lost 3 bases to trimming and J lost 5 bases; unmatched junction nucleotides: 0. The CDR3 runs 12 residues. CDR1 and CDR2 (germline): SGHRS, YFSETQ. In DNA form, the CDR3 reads TGCGCCAGCAGCTGGACAGGGACTGAAGCTTTCTTT. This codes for CASSWTGTEAFF.

For the CDR3, the DNA is TGTGCCAGCAGGAACATCGGGGGGTCGAATGAGCAGTTCTTC. It yields the protein CASRNIGGSNEQFF. This chain joins TRBV6-5 and TRBJ2-1, with 7 bases matching TRBD2. CDR3 size: 14 residues. J gave up 7 bases and V 6 bases, and 9 bases lay outside the gene matches. The germline gives CDR1 MNHEY, CDR2 SVGAGI.

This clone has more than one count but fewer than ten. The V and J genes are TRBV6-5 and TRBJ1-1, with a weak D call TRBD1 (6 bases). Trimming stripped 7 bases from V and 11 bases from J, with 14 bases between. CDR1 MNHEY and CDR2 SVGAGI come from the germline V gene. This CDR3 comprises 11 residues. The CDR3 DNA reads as TGTGCCAGCAAGCAACAGGGAACGGCTTTCTTT. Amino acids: CASKQQGTAFF.

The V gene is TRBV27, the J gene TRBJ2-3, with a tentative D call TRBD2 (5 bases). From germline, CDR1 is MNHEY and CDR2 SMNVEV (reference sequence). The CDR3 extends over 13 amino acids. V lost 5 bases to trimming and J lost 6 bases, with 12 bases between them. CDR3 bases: TGTGCCAGCAGTCCCCGGGGTGGGGATACGCAGTATTTT. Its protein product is CASSPRGGDTQYF.

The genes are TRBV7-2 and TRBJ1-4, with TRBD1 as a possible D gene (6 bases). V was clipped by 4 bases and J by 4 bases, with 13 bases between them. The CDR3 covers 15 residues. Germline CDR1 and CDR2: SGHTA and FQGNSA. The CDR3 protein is CASSYTGTYNEKLFF. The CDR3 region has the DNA TGTGCCAGCAGCTATACCGGGACATATAATGAAAAACTGTTTTTT.

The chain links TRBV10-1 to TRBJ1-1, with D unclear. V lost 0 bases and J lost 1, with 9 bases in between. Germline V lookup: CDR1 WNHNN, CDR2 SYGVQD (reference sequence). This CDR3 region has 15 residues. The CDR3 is CASSESSGPNTEAFF. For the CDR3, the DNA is TGCGCCAGCAGTGAGTCGTCAGGTCCGAACACTGAAGCTTTCTTT.

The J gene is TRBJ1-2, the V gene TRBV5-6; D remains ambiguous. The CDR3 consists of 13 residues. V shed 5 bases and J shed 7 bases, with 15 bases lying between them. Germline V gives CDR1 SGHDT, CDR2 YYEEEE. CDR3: CASRIDNLAGYTF. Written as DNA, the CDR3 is TGTGCCAGCAGGATAGACAATTTGGCTGGCTACACCTTC.

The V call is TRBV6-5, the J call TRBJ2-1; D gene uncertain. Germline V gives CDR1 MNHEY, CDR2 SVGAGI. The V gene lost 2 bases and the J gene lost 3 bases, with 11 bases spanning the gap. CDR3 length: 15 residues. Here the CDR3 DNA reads TGTGCCAGCAGTTACGGCCAGGTTAGCTACAATGAGCAGTTCTTC. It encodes CASSYGQVSYNEQFF.

In DNA form, the CDR3 reads TGTGCCAGCAGCTTGACAGGGGGTTATGAAAAACTGTTTTTT. Translation gives CASSLTGGYEKLFF. This sequence joins TRBV5-4 and TRBJ1-4; 8 nucleotides match TRBD1. The CDR3 covers 14 residues. Germline loops: CDR1 SGHNT, CDR2 YYREEE (reference sequence). Trimming removed 1 base from V and 6 bases from J; junction bases left unmatched: 2. The complete variable domain, with remaining parts taken from reference TRBV5-4 and TRBJ1-4, reads ETGVTQSPTHLIKTRGQQVTLRCSSQSGHNTVSWYQQALGQGPQFIFQYYREEENGRGNFPPRFSGLQFPNYSSELNVNALELDDSALYLCASSLTGGYEKLFFGSGTQLSVL.

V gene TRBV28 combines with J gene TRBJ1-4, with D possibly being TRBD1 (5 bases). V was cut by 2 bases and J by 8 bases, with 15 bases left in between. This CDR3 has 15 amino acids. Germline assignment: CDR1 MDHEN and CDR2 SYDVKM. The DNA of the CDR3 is TGTGCCAGCAGTTTAATCTCGGCAGGGCGGGAAAAACTGTTTTTT. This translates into CASSLISAGREKLFF.

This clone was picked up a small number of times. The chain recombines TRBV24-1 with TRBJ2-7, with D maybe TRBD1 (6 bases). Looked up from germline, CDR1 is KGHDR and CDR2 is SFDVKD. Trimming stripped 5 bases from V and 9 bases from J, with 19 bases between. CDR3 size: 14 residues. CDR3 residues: CATSGRTVSYGQYF. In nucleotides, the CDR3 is TGTGCCACCAGTGGCAGGACAGTTTCCTATGGGCAGTACTTC.

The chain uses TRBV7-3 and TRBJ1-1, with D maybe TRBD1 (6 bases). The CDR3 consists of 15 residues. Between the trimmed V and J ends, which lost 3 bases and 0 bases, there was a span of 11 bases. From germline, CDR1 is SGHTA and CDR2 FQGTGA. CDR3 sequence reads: CASSFSGVMNTEAFF. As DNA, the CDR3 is TGTGCCAGCAGCTTTTCAGGGGTCATGAACACTGAAGCTTTCTTT.

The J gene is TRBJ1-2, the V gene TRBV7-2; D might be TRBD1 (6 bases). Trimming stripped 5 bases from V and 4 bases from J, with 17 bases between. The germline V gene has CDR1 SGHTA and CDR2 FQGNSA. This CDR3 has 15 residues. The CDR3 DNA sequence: TGTGCCAGCAGCCCAAGGGGGGGGCATCTCTATGGCTACACCTTC. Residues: CASSPRGGHLYGYTF. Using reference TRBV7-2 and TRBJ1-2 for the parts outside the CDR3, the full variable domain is GAGVSQSPSNKVTEKGKDVELRCDPISGHTALYWYRQSLGQGLEFLIYFQGNSAPDKSGLPSDRFSAERTGGSVSTLTIQRTQQEDSAVYLCASSPRGGHLYGYTFGSGTRLTVV.

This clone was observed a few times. CDR3: CASSPEWGLATKYNEQFF. The CDR3 DNA reads as TGTGCCAGCAGCCCAGAATGGGGACTAGCGACTAAATACAATGAGCAGTTCTTC. The chain is built from TRBV13 and TRBJ2-1; TRBD2 matches at 10 bases. The CDR3 consists of 18 residues. Per the germline V gene, CDR1 is PRHDT and CDR2 is FYEKMQ (reference sequence). V gave up 5 bases and J gave up 4 bases; unmatched junction bases: 14.

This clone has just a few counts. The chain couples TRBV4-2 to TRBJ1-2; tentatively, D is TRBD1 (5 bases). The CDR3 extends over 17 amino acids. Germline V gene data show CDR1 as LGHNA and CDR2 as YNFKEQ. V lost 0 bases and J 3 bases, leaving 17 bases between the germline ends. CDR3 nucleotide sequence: TGTGCCAGCAGCCAAGATCAACTCAGGGTGGGCGACTATGGCTACACCTTC. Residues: CASSQDQLRVGDYGYTF.

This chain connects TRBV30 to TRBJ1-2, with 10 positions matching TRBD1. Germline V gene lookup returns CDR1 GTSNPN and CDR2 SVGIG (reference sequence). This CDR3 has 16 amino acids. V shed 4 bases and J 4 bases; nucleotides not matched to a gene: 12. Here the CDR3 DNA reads TGTGCCTGGACCCCTCTAGGGACAGGGGAGGGCTATGGCTACACCTTC. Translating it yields CAWTPLGTGEGYGYTF.